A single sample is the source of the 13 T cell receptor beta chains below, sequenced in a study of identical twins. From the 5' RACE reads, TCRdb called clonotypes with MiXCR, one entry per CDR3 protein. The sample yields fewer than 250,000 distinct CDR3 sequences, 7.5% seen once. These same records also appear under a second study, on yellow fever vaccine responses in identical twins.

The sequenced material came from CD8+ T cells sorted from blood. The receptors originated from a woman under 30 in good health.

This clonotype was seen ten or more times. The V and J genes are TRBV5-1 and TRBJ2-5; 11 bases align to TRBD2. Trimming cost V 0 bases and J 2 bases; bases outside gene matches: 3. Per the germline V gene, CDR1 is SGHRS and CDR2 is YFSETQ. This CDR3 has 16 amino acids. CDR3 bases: TGCGCCAGCAGCTTGGTTCTAGCGGGGGGTCAAGAGACCCAGTACTTC. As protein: CASSLVLAGGQETQYF.

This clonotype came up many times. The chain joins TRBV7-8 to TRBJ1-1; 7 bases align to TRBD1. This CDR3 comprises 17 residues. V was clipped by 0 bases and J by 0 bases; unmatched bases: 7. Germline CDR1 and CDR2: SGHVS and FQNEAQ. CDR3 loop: CASSLAGQDSLNTEAFF. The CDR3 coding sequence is TGTGCCAGCAGCTTAGCAGGACAGGACTCCCTGAACACTGAAGCTTTCTTT.

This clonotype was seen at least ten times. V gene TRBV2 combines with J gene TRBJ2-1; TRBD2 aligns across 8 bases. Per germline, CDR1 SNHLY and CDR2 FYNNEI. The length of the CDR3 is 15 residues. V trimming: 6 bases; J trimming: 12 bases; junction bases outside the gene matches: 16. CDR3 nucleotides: TGTGCCAGCAGAACCCCGGGGGGGGCCACAATTCGGCAGTTCTTC. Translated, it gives CASRTPGGATIRQFF. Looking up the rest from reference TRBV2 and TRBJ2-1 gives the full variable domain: EPEVTQTPSHQVTQMGQEVILRCVPISNHLYFYWYRQILGQKVEFLVSFYNNEISEKSEIFDDQFSVERPDGSNFTLKIRSTKLEDSAMYFCASRTPGGATIRQFFGPGTRLTVL.

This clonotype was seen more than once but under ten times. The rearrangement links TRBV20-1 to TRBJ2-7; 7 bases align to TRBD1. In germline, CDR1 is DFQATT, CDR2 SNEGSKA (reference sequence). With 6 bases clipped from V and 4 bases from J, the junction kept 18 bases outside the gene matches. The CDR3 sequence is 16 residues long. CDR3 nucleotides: TGCAGTGCCAGCAGGGGGAAGAATAAGCGGATGTACGAGCAGTACTTC. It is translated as CSASRGKNKRMYEQYF.

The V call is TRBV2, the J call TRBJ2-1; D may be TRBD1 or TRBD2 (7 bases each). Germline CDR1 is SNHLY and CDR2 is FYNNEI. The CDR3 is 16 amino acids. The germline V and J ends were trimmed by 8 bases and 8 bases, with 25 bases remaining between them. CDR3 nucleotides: TGTGCCAGCCCCCTCCGACAGGGAGGGCCCGGAGATGAGCAGTTCTTC. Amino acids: CASPLRQGGPGDEQFF.

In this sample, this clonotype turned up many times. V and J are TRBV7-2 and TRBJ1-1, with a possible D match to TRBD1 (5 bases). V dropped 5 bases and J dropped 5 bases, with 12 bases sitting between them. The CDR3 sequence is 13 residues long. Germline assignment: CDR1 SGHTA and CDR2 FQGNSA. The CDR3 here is CASSRSGGTEAFF. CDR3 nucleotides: TGTGCCAGCAGCCGAAGCGGGGGGACTGAAGCTTTCTTT.

The CDR3, as DNA: TGTGCCAGCAGCTTAAGCGGGAGACCCAATGAGCAGTTCTTC. Amino acids: CASSLSGRPNEQFF. This chain links TRBV5-6 with TRBJ2-1; 8 nucleotides agree with TRBD2. Germline trimming cut 2 bases from V and 6 bases from J; bases unmatched to any gene: 4. This CDR3 contains 14 residues. Per the germline V gene, CDR1 is SGHDT and CDR2 is YYEEEE.

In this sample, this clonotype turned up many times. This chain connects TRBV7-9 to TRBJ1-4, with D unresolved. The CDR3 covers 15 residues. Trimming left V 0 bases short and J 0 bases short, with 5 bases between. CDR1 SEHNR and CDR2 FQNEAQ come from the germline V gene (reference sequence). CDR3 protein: CASSLASATNEKLFF. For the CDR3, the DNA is TGTGCCAGCAGCTTAGCATCGGCAACTAATGAAAAACTGTTTTTT.

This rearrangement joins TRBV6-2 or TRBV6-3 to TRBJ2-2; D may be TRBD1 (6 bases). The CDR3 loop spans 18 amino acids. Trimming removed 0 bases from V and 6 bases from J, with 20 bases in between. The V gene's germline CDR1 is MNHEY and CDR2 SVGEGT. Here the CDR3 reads CASSYSIVGAGAAGELFF. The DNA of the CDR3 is TGTGCCAGCAGTTACTCGATCGTGGGGGCAGGGGCGGCCGGGGAGCTGTTTTTT.

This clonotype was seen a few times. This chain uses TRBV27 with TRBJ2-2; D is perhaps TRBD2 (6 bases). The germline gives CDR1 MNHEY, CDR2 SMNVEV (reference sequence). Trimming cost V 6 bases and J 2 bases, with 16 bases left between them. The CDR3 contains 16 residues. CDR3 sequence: CASRTPGTANTGELFF. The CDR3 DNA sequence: TGTGCCAGCAGGACCCCTGGGACTGCAAACACCGGGGAGCTGTTTTTT.

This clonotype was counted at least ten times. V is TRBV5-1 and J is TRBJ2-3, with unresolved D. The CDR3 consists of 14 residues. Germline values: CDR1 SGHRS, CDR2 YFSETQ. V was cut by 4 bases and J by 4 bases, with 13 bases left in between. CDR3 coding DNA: TGCGCCAGCAGCATGGGCATTGGGGCAGATACGCAGTATTTT. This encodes CASSMGIGADTQYF.

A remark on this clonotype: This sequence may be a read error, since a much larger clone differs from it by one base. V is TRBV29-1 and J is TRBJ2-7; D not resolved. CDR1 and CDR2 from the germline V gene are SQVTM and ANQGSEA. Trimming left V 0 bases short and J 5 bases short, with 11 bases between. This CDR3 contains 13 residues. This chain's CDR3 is CSVEDFLRHEQYF. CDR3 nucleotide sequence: TGCAGCGTTGAAGACTTTTTAAGGCACGAGCAGTACTTC.

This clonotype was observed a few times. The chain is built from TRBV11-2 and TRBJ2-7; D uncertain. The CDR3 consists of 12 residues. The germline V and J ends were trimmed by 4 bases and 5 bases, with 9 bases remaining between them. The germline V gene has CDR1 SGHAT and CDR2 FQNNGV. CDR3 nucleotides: TGTGCCAGCAGCTCCTCTAGGGACGAGCAGTACTTC. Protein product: CASSSSRDEQYF. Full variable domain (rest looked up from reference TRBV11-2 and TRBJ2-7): EAGVAQSPRYKIIEKRQSVAFWCNPISGHATLYWYQQILGQGPKLLIQFQNNGVVDDSQLPKDRFSAERLKGVDSTLKIQPAKLEDSAVYLCASSSSRDEQYFGPGTRLTVT.